This is a list of T cell receptor beta chains from one sample in a study of cytomegalovirus exposure and HLA in healthy donors. Using immunoSEQ multiplex PCR, the repertoire was profiled, and TCRdb retains in-frame clones only, with some absent. The sample yields roughly 240,000 clones, about 77% seen once. The material sequenced was PBMCs. Receptors originate from a boy between 10 and 17 years old in good health and CMV-seronegative. The CDR3 runs from the conserved cysteine through the conserved F or W. A D gene is named only where the DNA matches it firmly. Clone size is stated in some rows and not others, as once, few, many or a class when expanded.

size | J | V | D | DNA | CDR3
. | TRBJ1-3 | TRBV5-1 | . | TGCGCCAGCAGCTTGGGGATAACGGGTCCGAGCTCTGGAAACACCATATATTTT | CASSLGITGPSSGNTIYF
. | TRBJ1-2 | TRBV7-9 | TRBD1 | TGTTCCAGCAGCATCCGGGACAGGTCCCCTTTTAATGGTGGCTACACCTTC | CSSSIRDRSPFNGGYTF
. | TRBJ2-7 | TRBV27 | TRBD1 | TGTGCCAGCAGTGGGGACAGGACGACCTACGAGCAGTACTTC | CASSGDRTTYEQYF
. | TRBJ2-1 | TRBV25-1 | TRBD2 | TGTGCCAGCACCCCCCCGGGACTAGCGGGGTTCTACAATGAGCAGTTCTTC | CASTPPGLAGFYNEQFF
. | TRBJ1-1 | TRBV13 | . | TGTGCCAGCAGCCCGGGACACCGTTTTGAAGCTTTCTTT | CASSPGHRFEAFF
. | TRBJ1-2 | TRBV9 | . | TGTGCCAGCAGCCAAAACCAGGGGAACGGGGGCTACACCTTC | CASSQNQGNGGYTF
. | TRBJ2-1 | TRBV5-1 | TRBD2 | TGCGCCAGCAGCTCGGGCGGACTAGCGGAGTACAATGAGCAGTTCTTC | CASSSGGLAEYNEQFF
. | TRBJ1-1 | TRBV30 | . | TGTGCCTGGAGCCGGGAATCTGCTGAAGCTTTCTTT | CAWSRESAEAFF
. | TRBJ1-1 | TRBV19 | TRBD1 | TGTGCCAGTAGTATAGGGGCCGGGACAGGGCGAGCTTTCTTT | CASSIGAGTGRAFF
. | TRBJ2-5 | TRBV15 | . | TGTGCCACCAGCTCCTCCCCCGGCCGGCCCGGTAGCGAGACCCAGTACTTC | CATSSSPGRPGSETQYF
. | TRBJ2-7 | TRBV30 | TRBD1 | TGTGCCTGGAGCTTCAACAGGGGAGAGCAGTACTTC | CAWSFNRGEQYF
. | TRBJ2-7 | TRBV19 | . | TGTGCCAGTAGTATAGCAGGCGGGGCCCCCTCCGAGCAGTACTTC | CASSIAGGAPSEQYF
. | TRBJ1-2 | TRBV7-2 | . | TGTGCCAGCAGCTCCTATGTGTGGGGCCATGGCTACACCTTC | CASSSYVWGHGYTF
. | TRBJ2-7 | TRBV27 | TRBD2 | TGTGCCAGCAGTCCAGTAGCGGGTTACGAGCAGTACTTC | CASSPVAGYEQYF
. | TRBJ2-3 | TRBV4-1 | . | TGCGCCAGCAGCCAAGGCGCAGGGGCAGATACGCAGTATTTT | CASSQGAGADTQYF
. | TRBJ2-4 | TRBV5-6 | TRBD2 | TGTGCCAGCAGCTTGGTGTTGCGGGGGGAAGCCAAAAACATTCAGTACTTC | CASSLVLRGEAKNIQYF
few | TRBJ2-2 | TRBV11-2 | TRBD2 | TGTGCCAGCAGCTTACCTAGCGGGAGCCCCGGGGAGCTGTTTTTT | CASSLPSGSPGELFF
. | TRBJ2-1 | TRBV11-3 | . | TGTGCCAGCAGCTTAGGTGTGGGCCCCTACAATGAGCAGTTCTTC | CASSLGVGPYNEQFF
once | TRBJ2-7 | TRBV5-4 | . | TGTGCCAGCAGCTATGAGGCAGGGGACTCCTACGAGCAGTACTTC | CASSYEAGDSYEQYF
. | TRBJ1-2 | TRBV7-8 | . | TGTGCCAGCAGCCACCCGGGAAAGGAGGATGGCTACACCTTC | CASSHPGKEDGYTF
. | TRBJ1-2 | TRBV6-5 | . | TGTGCCAGCAGCCTCCGGGGAAACTATGGCTACACCTTC | CASSLRGNYGYTF
. | TRBJ1-1 | TRBV5-4 | . | TGTGCCAGCAGCTTGGTAGGCGGACACGCGAACACTGAAGCTTTCTTT | CASSLVGGHANTEAFF
. | TRBJ1-2 | TRBV5-6 | TRBD1 | TGTGCCAGCAGCTTAGACAGGGCTTACTATGGCTACACCTTC | CASSLDRAYYGYTF
. | TRBJ2-3 | TRBV12-5 | . | TGTGCTAGTGGTTTTAATCCGGGTCGCCCAGATACGCAGTATTTT | CASGFNPGRPDTQYF
once | TRBJ1-1 | TRBV4-1 | TRBD1 | TGCGCCAGCAGCCAAGGTCAGGGGGCATCAACTGAAGCTTTCTTT | CASSQGQGASTEAFF
. | TRBJ1-4 | TRBV5-5 | . | TGTGCCAGCAGCCTGGGTGGGCAGGGAGGAGAAAAACTGTTTTTT | CASSLGGQGGEKLFF
. | TRBJ2-7 | TRBV6-5 | . | TGTGCCAGCAGTTACTCGATTGCAGGGTCCCGAGAGCAGTACTTC | CASSYSIAGSREQYF
. | TRBJ1-1 | TRBV14 | TRBD1 | TGTGCCAGCAGCCAACGGGACAGTCCGCCCTTAGAAGCTTTCTTT | CASSQRDSPPLEAFF
. | TRBJ2-1 | TRBV9 | . | TGTGCCAGCAGCGTAGAGGGGGGGCCGGGATACAATGAGCAGTTCTTC | CASSVEGGPGYNEQFF
. | TRBJ1-2 | TRBV4-2 | . | TGTGCCAGCAGCCAAGTGGGGGACTATGGCTACCCCTTC | CASSQVGDYGYPF
. | TRBJ2-2 | TRBV30 | TRBD2 | TGTGCCTGGAGTAGGGGGACTAGCGGGCCCACCGGGGAGCTGTTTTTT | CAWSRGTSGPTGELFF
. | TRBJ1-1 | TRBV7-2 | . | TGTGCCAGCGGAATGACATACACTGAAGCTTTCTTT | CASGMTYTEAFF
. | TRBJ2-1 | TRBV11-2 | . | TGTGCCAGCAGCTTAGCGGAGGGCAATGAGCAGTTCTTC | CASSLAEGNEQFF
. | TRBJ2-2 | TRBV5-1 | TRBD2 | TGCGCCAGCAGCTTGGAAAGCGGGAGGTTTTTGACCGGGGAGCTGTTTTTT | CASSLESGRFLTGELFF
. | TRBJ2-1 | TRBV5-1 | TRBD2 | TGCGCCAGCAGCAAAACCGGGACTAGCGGTTACAATGAGCAGTTCTTC | CASSKTGTSGYNEQFF
. | TRBJ2-7 | TRBV5-6 | TRBD1 | TGTGCCAGCAGCTTGGAGGGACAGGGCCCTTACGAGCAGTACTTC | CASSLEGQGPYEQYF
. | TRBJ2-3 | TRBV11-2 | . | TGTGCCAGCAGCTCGACTGTGGCCCCAGATACGCAGTATTTT | CASSSTVAPDTQYF
. | TRBJ2-5 | TRBV5-4 | TRBD2 | TGTGCCAGCAGCCTCGGACTAGCCCAAGAGACCCAGTACTTC | CASSLGLAQETQYF
few | TRBJ2-7 | TRBV5-1 | TRBD1 | TGCGCCAGCAGCTGGGACAGGGACATACTGTCCTACGAGCAGTACTTC | CASSWDRDILSYEQYF
. | TRBJ2-2 | TRBV30 | TRBD2 | TGTGCCTGGAGTCGACCGGGGGGGAACACCGGGGAGCTGTTTTTT | CAWSRPGGNTGELFF
. | TRBJ1-1 | TRBV19 | . | TGTGCCAGCAGTAGGAGGACCGCGAACACTGAAGCTTTCTTT | CASSRRTANTEAFF
. | TRBJ1-2 | TRBV18 | . | TGTGCCAGCTCACCCCGACAAGCCCAAGAGATGAGTGGCTACACCTTC | CASSPRQAQEMSGYTF
. | TRBJ2-5 | TRBV23-1 | . | TGCGCCATCACCCCGCCGGCTAGGTACCAAGAGACCCAGTACTTC | CAITPPARYQETQYF
. | TRBJ1-2 | TRBV11-2 | . | TGTGCCAGCAGCTTCACCGGGGAAGTCACCTTC | CASSFTGEVTF
. | TRBJ2-3 | TRBV4-1 | . | TGCGCCAGCAGCCAGGAGTCAGATACGCAGTATTTT | CASSQESDTQYF
once | TRBJ1-3 | TRBV9 | . | TGTGCCAGCAGCGGACAGGTTTCTGGAAACACCATATATTTT | CASSGQVSGNTIYF
. | TRBJ1-1 | TRBV9 | . | TGTGCCAGCAGCGCGCGCCCGAATCTGAACACTGAAGCTTTCTTT | CASSARPNLNTEAFF
once | TRBJ1-2 | TRBV7-3 | TRBD1 | TGTGCCAGCAGCCCCTCGACAGGGAATGGCTACACCTTC | CASSPSTGNGYTF
. | TRBJ2-5 | TRBV30 | TRBD1 | TGTGCCTGGAGTGTACATTTGACAGGGGGCTGGGAGACCCAGTACTTC | CAWSVHLTGGWETQYF
. | TRBJ2-5 | TRBV9 | . | TGTGCCAGCAGCGTAGCAAGGACACTCAGCAGGGAGACCCAGTACTTC | CASSVARTLSRETQYF